Presented here are 18 T cell receptor beta chains from one specimen sequenced in a study of blood T cell repertoires in COVID-19. Produced via immunoSEQ multiplex PCR; TCRdb's table is partial and in-frame only. The table lists about 170,000 clones, approximately 80% of them singletons. The specimen sequenced was peripheral blood. The receptors come from a woman of 80 years or more with acute or convalescent COVID-19.

The chain uses TRBV5-1 and TRBJ2-7, with D perhaps matching TRBD2 (6 bases). CDR1 is SGHRS and CDR2 is YFSETQ in the germline V gene. The ends were cut back, 6 bases at V and 0 bases at J, with 13 bases in the middle. The CDR3 is 14 residues long. In DNA form, the CDR3 reads TGCGCCAGCACACTCACTAGCCGCTCCTACGAGCAGTACTTC. Amino acid sequence: CASTLTSRSYEQYF.

The gene calls are TRBV6-2 or TRBV6-3 and TRBJ2-1; 8 bases match TRBD2. CDR1 MNHEY and CDR2 SVGEGT come from the germline V gene. The CDR3 totals 15 residues. Losses at the gene ends were 5 bases for V and 6 bases for J; bases not matched to a gene: 9. In DNA, the CDR3 is TGTGCCAGCAGTCATCCGGGGGGGCTCGTCAATGAGCAGTTCTTC. It is translated as CASSHPGGLVNEQFF.

This clone showed up just a few times. The chain joins TRBV29-1 to TRBJ1-2; TRBD1 matches 7 bases. The V gene end was trimmed by 5 bases and the J gene end by 3 bases; junction bases not matched to a gene: 6. Germline CDR1 and CDR2: SQVTM and ANQGSEA. The CDR3 covers 13 residues. CDR3: CSVPAGTDYGYTF. The DNA of the CDR3 is TGCAGCGTTCCAGCCGGGACAGACTATGGCTACACCTTC.

Only one count was recorded for this clone. This chain connects TRBV18 to TRBJ2-7, with TRBD2 matching over 10 bases. In germline, CDR1 is KGHSH, CDR2 LQKENI. The V and J ends lost 3 bases and 5 bases, in that order; junction bases with no gene match: 4. The CDR3 is 14 amino acids. Here the CDR3 reads CASSPGTSAHEQYF. In nucleotides, the CDR3 is TGTGCCAGCTCACCGGGGACTAGCGCGCACGAGCAGTACTTC. Combining the CDR3 with reference TRBV18 and TRBJ2-7 gives the whole variable domain NAGVMQNPRHLVRRRGQEARLRCSPMKGHSHVYWYRQLPEEGLKFMVYLQKENIIDESGMPKERFSAEFPKEGPSILRIQQVVRGDSAAYFCASSPGTSAHEQYFGPGTRLTVT.

V and J are TRBV19 and TRBJ1-6; TRBD1 aligns across 10 bases. Germline-derived CDR1 and CDR2 are LNHDA and SQIVND (reference sequence). The CDR3 sequence is 16 residues long. The V and J ends lost 9 bases and 0 bases, in that order; junction bases with no gene match: 5. The CDR3: CASGTGESSYNSPLHF. The CDR3 bases are TGTGCCAGCGGGACAGGGGAAAGCTCCTATAATTCACCCCTCCACTTT.

V and J are TRBV12-5 and TRBJ2-3; 12 nucleotides align to TRBD2. The CDR3 sequence is 17 residues long. V gave up 1 base and J gave up 5 bases; unmatched junction bases: 7. Germline V gene sequence: CDR1 LGHNT, CDR2 FRNRAP. CDR3 nucleotide sequence: TGTGCTAGTGGTTTGGACCGGACTAGCGGGAAGGAAGATACGCAGTATTTT. This sequence encodes CASGLDRTSGKEDTQYF. Combining the CDR3 with reference TRBV12-5 and TRBJ2-3 gives the whole variable domain DARVTQTPRHKVTEMGQEVTMRCQPILGHNTVFWYRQTMMQGLELLAYFRNRAPLDDSGMPKDRFSAEMPDATLATLKIQPSEPRDSAVYFCASGLDRTSGKEDTQYFGPGTRLTVL.

CDR3 loop: CASSLLRDSDRTFF. Written as DNA, the CDR3 is TGTGCCAGCAGCTTGTTACGGGATTCCGATCGAACTTTCTTT. The rearrangement uses TRBV5-6 and TRBJ1-1, with D unresolved. Germline lookup yields CDR1 SGHDT and CDR2 YYEEEE. V was trimmed by 1 base and J by 12 bases, leaving 19 bases between them. The CDR3 spans 14 residues.

V and J are TRBV28 and TRBJ2-3, with TRBD1 identical over 8 bases. Germline CDR1 MDHEN, CDR2 SYDVKM. Trimming at V came to 5 bases and at J to 0 bases, leaving 13 bases not matched to a gene. This CDR3 has 18 residues. The CDR3 DNA is TGTGCCAGCAGTCCAAGGGACAGGACTGACCCTAGCACAGATACGCAGTATTTT. As protein: CASSPRDRTDPSTDTQYF. Full variable domain (outside the CDR3, taken from reference TRBV28 and TRBJ2-3): DVKVTQSSRYLVKRTGEKVFLECVQDMDHENMFWYRQDPGLGLRLIYFSYDVKMKEKGDIPEGYSVSREKKERFSLILESASTNQTSMYLCASSPRDRTDPSTDTQYFGPGTRLTVL.

The chain employs TRBV19 and TRBJ1-1, with D possibly being TRBD1 (5 bases). Germline assignment: CDR1 LNHDA and CDR2 SQIVND (reference sequence). The V and J ends lost 4 bases and 9 bases respectively, with 18 bases between them. This CDR3 has 14 amino acids. CDR3 in DNA: TGTGCCAGTAGTACCTCGGGAGGGGCCTATCAAGCTTTCTTT. Translated, it gives CASSTSGGAYQAFF.

The genes are TRBV29-1 and TRBJ2-5, with D unclear. Germline CDR1 reads SQVTM; CDR2 reads ANQGSEA. CDR3 size: 13 residues. The V gene lost 3 bases and the J gene lost 3 bases, with 11 bases spanning the gap. The CDR3 protein is CSVEWRSEETQYF. Written as DNA, the CDR3 is TGCAGCGTTGAGTGGCGGAGCGAAGAGACCCAGTACTTC.

This chain uses TRBV2 with TRBJ1-1; D call uncertain. This CDR3 is 13 amino acids long. Germline V gene lookup returns CDR1 SNHLY and CDR2 FYNNEI. Trimming stripped 4 bases from V and 11 bases from J, with 17 bases between. The CDR3: CASSGEVGSSAFF. As DNA, the CDR3 is TGTGCCAGCAGTGGAGAGGTCGGGAGTAGCGCTTTCTTT.

J is TRBJ2-1 and V is TRBV19; 9 bases match TRBD2. The length of the CDR3 is 18 residues. The germline gives CDR1 LNHDA, CDR2 SQIVND (reference sequence). With 1 base clipped from V and 2 bases from J, the junction kept 9 bases outside the gene matches. CDR3 DNA: TGTGCCAGTAGTATAGGGGCGGGTAGCGGGAGAACCTACAATGAGCAGTTCTTC. Protein product: CASSIGAGSGRTYNEQFF. The whole variable domain, filled in from reference TRBV19 and TRBJ2-1, reads DGGITQSPKYLFRKEGQNVTLSCEQNLNHDAMYWYRQDPGQGLRLIYYSQIVNDFQKGDIAEGYSVSREKKESFPLTVTSAQKNPTAFYLCASSIGAGSGRTYNEQFFGPGTRLTVL.

The CDR3 coding sequence is TGCGCCAGCAGCCAAGTAGCGGCACCTTATGGCTACACCTTC. Encoded protein: CASSQVAAPYGYTF. This chain connects TRBV4-1 to TRBJ1-2; D uncertain. The germline gives CDR1 MGHRA, CDR2 YSYEKL. This CDR3 spans 14 amino acids. V was trimmed by 1 base and J by 5 bases, leaving 11 bases between them.

A single count supports this clone. V is TRBV7-8 and J is TRBJ2-3, with 8 positions matching TRBD2. The germline V gene has CDR1 SGHVS and CDR2 FQNEAQ. The CDR3 contains 17 residues. J was trimmed by 4 bases and V by 1 base; bases with no gene match: 10. CDR3 sequence: CASSLGVAGRKADTQYF. As DNA, the CDR3 is TGTGCCAGCAGCTTAGGGGTAGCGGGAAGGAAGGCAGATACGCAGTATTTT.

This clone was recorded a few times. The chain links TRBV29-1 to TRBJ2-6; the D is unclear. The CDR3 spans 15 residues. CDR1 and CDR2 from the germline V gene are SQVTM and ANQGSEA. Trimming cost V 1 base and J 2 bases, with 9 bases left between them. As DNA, the CDR3 is TGCAGCGTTGAAGGGGTTCGGGCTGGGGCCAACGTCCTGACTTTC. Translated, it gives CSVEGVRAGANVLTF.

The V call is TRBV10-3, the J call TRBJ2-1, with 7 bases lining up with TRBD2. From germline, CDR1 is ENHRY and CDR2 SYGVKD. The CDR3 spans 14 residues. J gave up 15 bases and V 2 bases, and 13 bases lay outside the gene matches. The CDR3 DNA sequence: TGTGCCATCAGTGAGCCGACAACAACTGGGACTACGTTCTTC. Protein product: CAISEPTTTGTTFF.

The chain links TRBV7-2 to TRBJ2-5; a weak D match, TRBD1 (5 bases). Germline loops: CDR1 SGHTA, CDR2 FQGNSA. CDR3 size: 13 residues. V dropped 5 bases and J dropped 3 bases, with 10 bases sitting between them. This CDR3 is CASSIRVKETQYF. In DNA form, the CDR3 reads TGTGCCAGCAGCATCAGGGTGAAAGAGACCCAGTACTTC.

V is TRBV5-6 and J is TRBJ1-4, with D unresolved. Germline V gene data show CDR1 as SGHDT and CDR2 as YYEEEE. Deletions cut 2 bases from V and 4 bases from J, with 9 bases between. This CDR3 spans 14 amino acids. The CDR3 sequence is CASSLTGSNEKLFF. The DNA for the CDR3 is TGTGCCAGCAGCTTAACGGGAAGTAATGAAAAACTGTTTTTT.